What follows are 18 T cell receptor beta chains derived from one specimen sequenced in a study of CD8 T cells in ankylosing spondylitis. TCRdb re-called the 5' RACE reads with MiXCR, one entry per CDR3 protein. The sample records some 130,000 distinct CDR3 sequences, roughly an eighth being singletons. Specimen: blood, either unsorted or a sorted T cell fraction (not recorded which). The origin of the receptors is a female donor with ankylosing spondylitis or in good health (not recorded which).

In the case of this clonotype: At one end the junction does not follow the germline gene, possibly because of a read error. CDR3 sequence reads: CASSRGQGVNF. The CDR3 DNA reads TGTGCCAGCAGTCGCGGACAGGGGGTCAACTTC. The gene calls are TRBV12-3 or TRBV12-4 and TRBJ2-7, with 10 bases lining up with TRBD1. The CDR3 consists of 11 residues.

This chain links TRBV7-2 with TRBJ2-7; D gene uncertain. This CDR3 spans 14 amino acids. V was cut by 0 bases and J by 2 bases, with 8 bases left in between. CDR1 SGHTA and CDR2 FQGNSA come from the germline V gene. DNA of the CDR3: TGTGCCAGCAGCTTAGCTCACAGAGCCTACGAGCAGTACTTC. Residues: CASSLAHRAYEQYF.

This clonotype has a count of ten or more. The chain carries TRBV20-1 and TRBJ2-7, with TRBD1 identical over 11 bases. Germline values: CDR1 DFQATT, CDR2 SNEGSKA (reference sequence). V trimming: 4 bases; J trimming: 5 bases; junction bases outside the gene matches: 4. This CDR3 comprises 13 residues. CDR3 amino acids: CSATRTGGNEQYF. For the CDR3, the DNA is TGCAGTGCTACACGGACAGGGGGCAACGAGCAGTACTTC.

Remarks on this clonotype: Sequence at one end of the junction differs from germline and may be a read error. The rearrangement uses TRBV6-4 and TRBJ2-1; D gene ambiguous. The CDR3 totals 13 residues. The germline V gene has CDR1 MRHNA and CDR2 SNTAGT. The CDR3 region has the DNA TGTGCCGGCAGTGACTCGATGGGGTATGAGCAGTTCTTC. It specifies CAGSDSMGYEQFF.

This clonotype occurred many times. V usage is TRBV12-3 or TRBV12-4 and J usage is TRBJ2-1; tentatively, D is TRBD2 (5 bases). Trimming took 3 bases from V and 7 from J, leaving 19 bases between them. CDR3 length equals 16 residues. The CDR3 region is CASSFLGGASMNEQFF. The CDR3, as DNA: TGTGCCAGCAGTTTTCTAGGCGGAGCTAGCATGAATGAGCAGTTCTTC.

Turning to this clonotype: This may be a read error, as it is one base from a much larger clone. The V gene is TRBV5-1, the J gene TRBJ2-1; the D gene is possibly TRBD2 (5 bases). Germline assignment: CDR1 SGHRS and CDR2 YFSETQ. The CDR3 covers 14 residues. DNA for the CDR3: TGCGCCGGCAGCCCTAGCAGCTCCTACAATGAGCAGTTCTTC. It encodes CAGSPSSSYNEQFF. The variable domain in full, completed from reference TRBV5-1 and TRBJ2-1, reads KAGVTQTPRYLIKTRGQQVTLSCSPISGHRSVSWYQQTPGQGLQFLFEYFSETQRNKGNFPGRFSGRQFSNSRSEMNVSTLELGDSALYLCAGSPSSSYNEQFFGPGTRLTVL.

This clonotype was counted between two and nine times. The chain carries TRBV10-3 and TRBJ2-6; D unresolved. V was trimmed by 6 bases and J by 0 bases, leaving 3 bases between them. Germline loops: CDR1 ENHRY, CDR2 SYGVKD. This CDR3 has 13 residues. The DNA for the CDR3 is TGTGCCATCAGAGACTCTGGGGCCAACGTCCTGACTTTC. Its translation is CAIRDSGANVLTF.

This chain connects TRBV20-1 to TRBJ1-6; D might be TRBD1 (5 bases). Trimming stripped 4 bases from V and 2 bases from J, with 12 bases between. The CDR3 is 15 residues long. Germline V gene data show CDR1 as DFQATT and CDR2 as SNEGSKA (reference sequence). CDR3 sequence: CSANYQGTYNSPLHF. The CDR3 DNA sequence: TGCAGTGCTAACTACCAGGGAACCTATAATTCACCCCTCCACTTT.

The table lists this clonotype with a few counts. J is TRBJ1-1 and V is TRBV12-3 or TRBV12-4; D is unclear. The V end lost 6 bases, the J end lost 0 bases, and 5 bases lay between the germline ends. The CDR3 has 12 amino acids. CDR3 DNA: TGTGCCAGCAGCCGTGTGAACACTGAAGCTTTCTTT. The encoded protein is CASSRVNTEAFF.

This clonotype has just a few counts. The chain employs TRBV13 and TRBJ1-6, with 9 bases fitting TRBD1. The germline CDR1 and CDR2 sequences are PRHDT and FYEKMQ (reference sequence). Trimming removed 6 bases from V and 8 bases from J; junction bases left unmatched: 2. CDR3 length: 13 amino acids. This CDR3 is CASRRTGDSPLHF. The CDR3 DNA is TGTGCCAGCAGGAGGACAGGGGATTCACCCCTCCACTTT.

As for this clonotype: A much bigger clone sits one base away, suggesting this may be a read error. This rearrangement joins TRBV7-6 to TRBJ2-1, with 11 bases that match TRBD2. Trimming cost V 7 bases and J 5 bases; bases outside gene matches: 16. The CDR3 length is 18 residues. Germline values: CDR1 SGHVS, CDR2 FNYEAQ. CDR3 protein: CASTPVLAGVEYDNEQFF. Here the CDR3 DNA reads TGTGCCAGCACTCCTGTACTAGCGGGAGTGGAATACGACAATGAGCAGTTCTTC.

The CDR3 nucleotides read TGTGCCAGCAGCAAAGGATCAGCGGGGGCCTCCTACGAGCAGTACTTC. Protein sequence: CASSKGSAGASYEQYF. The rearrangement uses TRBV7-9 and TRBJ2-7; 8 bases line up with TRBD2. The CDR3 runs to 16 residues. Trimming cost V 5 bases and J 0 bases; bases outside gene matches: 9. Germline CDR1 SEHNR, CDR2 FQNEAQ (reference sequence). Full variable domain (remainder filled in from reference TRBV7-9 and TRBJ2-7): DTGVSQNPRHKITKRGQNVTFRCDPISEHNRLYWYRQTLGQGPEFLTYFQNEAQLEKSRLLSDRFSAERPKGSFSTLEIQRTEQGDSAMYLCASSKGSAGASYEQYFGPGTRLTVT.

At least ten counts were recorded for this clonotype. CDR3 in amino acids: CAISGDTASGEAFF. In DNA form, the CDR3 reads TGTGCCATCAGTGGGGACACAGCTTCGGGTGAAGCTTTCTTT. V and J are TRBV10-3 and TRBJ1-1; perhaps TRBD1 as D (6 bases). Germline assignment: CDR1 ENHRY and CDR2 SYGVKD. The CDR3 length is 14 residues. Trimming stripped 4 bases from V and 7 bases from J, with 16 bases between.

About this clonotype: This may come from a read error, since a much larger clone is one base off. Because the CDR3 is missing its conserved closing phenylalanine or tryptophan, this is likely a read error. This chain links TRBV6-1 with TRBJ2-3, with TRBD1 matching 9 bases. The CDR3 spans 16 residues. Germline trimming cut 0 bases from V and 2 bases from J; bases unmatched to any gene: 3. The germline V gene encodes CDR1 MNHNS and CDR2 SASEGT. CDR3 sequence reads: CASSEATGGYTDTQYL. CDR3 sequence (DNA): TGTGCCAGCAGTGAAGCTACAGGGGGCTACACAGATACGCAGTATTTG.

In its sample, this clonotype was seen a few times. In DNA form, the CDR3 reads TGTGCCTGGGGGGGACAGGGCTTGGGCTACACCTTC. It encodes CAWGGQGLGYTF. The chain recombines TRBV30 with TRBJ1-2; the match to TRBD1 covers 9 bases. Germline assignment: CDR1 GTSNPN and CDR2 SVGIG (reference sequence). The CDR3 length is 12 residues. V lost 5 bases, J lost 8 bases, and 6 bases stayed unmatched.

V gene TRBV20-1 combines with J gene TRBJ1-2; no clear D. Germline lookup yields CDR1 DFQATT and CDR2 SNEGSKA (reference sequence). V lost 1 base to trimming and J lost 12 bases, with 12 bases between them. The CDR3 runs 11 residues. The CDR3 here is CSARVRLGHTF. CDR3 DNA sequence: TGCAGTGCTAGAGTCAGGCTGGGCCACACCTTC.

There are a few counts of this clonotype. This rearrangement joins TRBV7-2 to TRBJ2-1; D remains unclear. The V gene lost 1 base and the J gene lost 7 bases, with 8 bases spanning the gap. The CDR3 runs 13 residues. The germline V gene has CDR1 SGHTA and CDR2 FQGNSA. The CDR3 DNA reads TGTGCCAGCAGCTTAGGAGTCCAGAATGAGCAGTTCTTC. This gives the protein CASSLGVQNEQFF.

This clonotype was recorded at least ten times. The chain couples TRBV25-1 to TRBJ2-2, with TRBD2 matching over 9 bases. After removal of 4 bases from V and 2 bases from J, the junction contained 5 bases not matched to a gene. From germline, CDR1 is MGHDK and CDR2 SYGVNS. The length of the CDR3 is 16 residues. The DNA for the CDR3 is TGTGCCAGCAGTGCCGCTAGCGGGATAAACACCGGGGAGCTGTTTTTT. Protein sequence: CASSAASGINTGELFF.